Following are 14 T cell receptor beta chains from one sample sequenced in a study of blood T cell repertoires in COVID-19. The method was immunoSEQ multiplex PCR; TCRdb's version includes in-frame clones alone and lacks a portion of them. The sample has 450,000 to 500,000 clones, 70% to 90% seen once. The sequencing sample was made of peripheral blood. These TCRs come from a human donor in a cohort sampled during active COVID-19.

The CDR3 DNA reads TGCGCCAGCAGCCATGTACGGACAGTGCCTAGCACAGATACGCAGTATTTT. Translation: CASSHVRTVPSTDTQYF. The chain combines TRBV4-3 with TRBJ2-3; D might be TRBD1 (6 bases). Germline CDR1 is LGHNA and CDR2 is YSLEER. CDR3 length: 17 residues. V was cut by 3 bases and J by 0 bases, with 16 bases left in between.

V gene TRBV3-1 (or the pseudogene TRBV3-2) combines with J gene TRBJ1-2, with TRBD1 identical over 8 bases. The CDR3 length is 15 residues. Germline-derived CDR1 and CDR2 are LGHDT and YNNKEL (reference sequence). Unmatched junction bases numbered 11, after V lost 3 bases and J lost 8 bases. Written as DNA, the CDR3 is TGTGCCAGCAGCCATTATCTAGGACAGGGTGGCGGCTACACCTTC. This sequence encodes CASSHYLGQGGGYTF.

The V call is TRBV18, the J call TRBJ1-1, with D perhaps TRBD1 (6 bases). V lost 5 bases, J lost 8 bases, and 12 bases lay in between. The germline V gene encodes CDR1 KGHSH and CDR2 LQKENI. The CDR3 is 12 amino acids. This CDR3 reads CASSEETGEAFF. The DNA of the CDR3 is TGTGCCAGCTCAGAGGAGACAGGAGAAGCTTTCTTT.

This clone was counted once. This chain uses TRBV23-1 with TRBJ1-5, with D uncertain. TRBV23-1 is given ORF status, its function remaining uncertain. The CDR3 spans 15 residues. Trimming left V 2 bases short and J 3 bases short, with 11 bases between. The CDR3 bases are TGCGCCAGCAGTCAACCGGCGGCCACCAATCAGCCCCAGCATTTT. Translated: CASSQPAATNQPQHF.

The V gene is TRBV2, the J gene TRBJ2-1; 13 bases line up with TRBD2. This CDR3 spans 17 amino acids. The ends lost 4 bases at V and 6 bases at J; junction bases unmatched: 9. The germline gives CDR1 SNHLY, CDR2 FYNNEI. The CDR3 loop is CASSGGTSGNAGNEQFF. The DNA of the CDR3 is TGTGCCAGCAGTGGAGGGACTAGCGGGAATGCTGGCAATGAGCAGTTCTTC.

The rearrangement uses TRBV4-1 and TRBJ1-2, with 8 bases lining up with TRBD1. The CDR3 is 16 amino acids. In germline, CDR1 is MGHRA, CDR2 YSYEKL. The V and J ends lost 3 bases and 2 bases, in that order; junction bases with no gene match: 8. CDR3 in DNA: TGCGCCAGCAGCCATGATAGGACAGGGCAAAACTATGGCTACACCTTC. Translation gives CASSHDRTGQNYGYTF.

This clone was picked up one time. The rearrangement uses TRBV5-3 and TRBJ2-1; TRBD2 is a possible D gene (5 bases). TRBV5-3 is an ORF for which the function is uncertain. The CDR3 contains 15 residues. Trimming shortened V by 2 bases and J by 6 bases, and 15 bases separated the two germline ends. The chain's CDR3 is CARSFPRGQPNEQFF. DNA of the CDR3: TGTGCCAGAAGCTTCCCCCGGGGTCAGCCCAATGAGCAGTTCTTC.

J is TRBJ2-1 and V is TRBV5-4; 9 positions match TRBD1. V trimming: 2 bases; J trimming: 5 bases; junction bases outside the gene matches: 5. The germline CDR1 and CDR2 sequences are SGHNT and YYREEE (reference sequence). The CDR3 is 15 residues long. CDR3 region: CASSFYRDRDNEQFF. Here the CDR3 DNA reads TGTGCCAGCAGCTTCTACCGGGACAGGGACAATGAGCAGTTCTTC.

This clone was seen a handful of times. The chain uses TRBV9 and TRBJ2-3, with a tentative D call TRBD2 (6 bases). This CDR3 has 17 amino acids. V was pared by 0 bases and J by 2 bases, with 16 bases between. CDR1 and CDR2 from the germline V gene are SGDLS and YYNGEE. This chain's CDR3 is CASSVAYGRGATDTQYF. The CDR3 DNA sequence: TGTGCCAGCAGCGTAGCTTACGGGAGAGGGGCCACAGATACGCAGTATTTT. The whole variable domain, remainder taken from reference TRBV9 and TRBJ2-3, is DSGVTQTPKHLITATGQRVTLRCSPRSGDLSVYWYQQSLDQGLQFLIQYYNGEERAKGNILERFSAQQFPDLHSELNLSSLELGDSALYFCASSVAYGRGATDTQYFGPGTRLTVL.

Only a few counts were recorded for this clone. CDR3 in DNA: TGTGCCAGTAGTAGCCACAGGGCAGATACGCAGTATTTT. The encoded protein is CASSSHRADTQYF. The rearrangement uses TRBV19 and TRBJ2-3; D perhaps matches TRBD1 (6 bases). The CDR3 extends over 13 amino acids. Germline values: CDR1 LNHDA, CDR2 SQIVND (reference sequence). V lost 4 bases and J lost 4, with 9 bases in between.

This clone appeared a few times. The chain has TRBV19 and TRBJ1-6; a weak D match, TRBD1 (5 bases). V lost 6 bases and J 9 bases, leaving 9 bases between the germline ends. Germline V lookup: CDR1 LNHDA, CDR2 SQIVND (reference sequence). CDR3 length: 12 residues. CDR3 sequence (DNA): TGTGCCAGTAGATTCCAGGGTTCACCCCTCCACTTT. Its translation: CASRFQGSPLHF. The full variable domain, in which reference TRBV19 and TRBJ1-6 provide the parts outside the CDR3, is DGGITQSPKYLFRKEGQNVTLSCEQNLNHDAMYWYRQDPGQGLRLIYYSQIVNDFQKGDIAEGYSVSREKKESFPLTVTSAQKNPTAFYLCASRFQGSPLHFGNGTRLTVT.

Here the CDR3 DNA reads TGTGCCTGGGGCGACGGACTAGCGGAGACCCAGTACTTC. It yields the protein CAWGDGLAETQYF. The rearrangement joins TRBV30 to TRBJ2-5, with 9 bases matching TRBD2. The CDR3 covers 13 residues. V shed 5 bases and J 5 bases; nucleotides not matched to a gene: 6. The germline gives CDR1 GTSNPN, CDR2 SVGIG (reference sequence).

V and J are TRBV19 and TRBJ2-3, with a weak D call TRBD1 (6 bases). Germline V gene sequence: CDR1 LNHDA, CDR2 SQIVND (reference sequence). Trimming left V 5 bases short and J 3 bases short, with 18 bases between. The CDR3 has 16 amino acids. CDR3 DNA: TGTGCCAGTAGTCCGACAGGTTCGCAAGGGACAGATACGCAGTATTTT. Protein sequence: CASSPTGSQGTDTQYF.

V usage is TRBV19 and J usage is TRBJ1-1, with a possible D match to TRBD1 (5 bases). The CDR3 extends over 13 amino acids. The V end lost 6 bases, the J end lost 10 bases, and 18 bases lay between the germline ends. In germline, CDR1 is LNHDA, CDR2 SQIVND (reference sequence). CDR3 sequence reads: CASSDGTFNGAFF. For the CDR3, the DNA is TGTGCCAGTAGCGACGGGACTTTTAATGGAGCTTTCTTT.